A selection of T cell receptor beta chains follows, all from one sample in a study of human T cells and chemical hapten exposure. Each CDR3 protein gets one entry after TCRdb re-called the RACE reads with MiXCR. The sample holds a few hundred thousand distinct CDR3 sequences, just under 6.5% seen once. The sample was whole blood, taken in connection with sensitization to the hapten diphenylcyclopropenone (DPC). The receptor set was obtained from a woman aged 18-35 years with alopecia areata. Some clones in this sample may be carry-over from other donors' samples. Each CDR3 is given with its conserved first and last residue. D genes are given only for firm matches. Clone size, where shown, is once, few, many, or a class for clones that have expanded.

CDR3nt: TGTGCCAGCAGCGTAGGCGCGGGACAGGGGCGCGAGCAGTACTTC
CDR3aa: CASSVGAGQGREQYF
j_gene: TRBJ2-7
d_gene: TRBD1
v_gene: TRBV9
abundance: few
len: 15

CDR3nt: TGTGCCACCAGCAGACGTGGACTAGCGGGCGCCAATGAGCAGTTCTTC
CDR3aa: CATSRRGLAGANEQFF
j_gene: TRBJ2-1
d_gene: TRBD2
v_gene: TRBV15
abundance: few
len: 16

CDR3nt: TGTGCCAGCAGTTTAGCCCCTCCCTATGGCTACACCTTC
CDR3aa: CASSLAPPYGYTF
j_gene: TRBJ1-2
d_gene: -
v_gene: TRBV12-3/TRBV12-4
abundance: many
len: 13

CDR3nt: TGCAGCGTTGGGGAGGGGACAGGCCAGCCCCAGCATTTT
CDR3aa: CSVGEGTGQPQHF
j_gene: TRBJ1-5
d_gene: TRBD1
v_gene: TRBV29-1
abundance: many
len: 13

CDR3nt: TGTGCCAGCTCACTTGACAGGGGGTTCAGCAATCAGCCCCAGCATTTT
CDR3aa: CASSLDRGFSNQPQHF
j_gene: TRBJ1-5
d_gene: TRBD1
v_gene: TRBV18
abundance: few
len: 16

CDR3nt: TGTGCCAGCAGAGGCAGCCCGAACACTGAAGCTTTCTTT
CDR3aa: CASRGSPNTEAFF
j_gene: TRBJ1-1
d_gene: -
v_gene: TRBV12-3/TRBV12-4
abundance: few
len: 13

CDR3nt: TGCGCCAGCAGCTTGGTGGGGGCAGAGGAAAAACTGTTTTTT
CDR3aa: CASSLVGAEEKLFF
j_gene: TRBJ1-4
d_gene: -
v_gene: TRBV5-1
abundance: many
len: 14

CDR3nt: TGCAGCGTTGTGGGGATATCCACTGAAGCTTTCTTT
CDR3aa: CSVVGISTEAFF
j_gene: TRBJ1-1
d_gene: -
v_gene: TRBV29-1
abundance: many
len: 12

CDR3nt: TGTGCCAGCAGGGAGCCCAAGCGACATTTT
CDR3aa: CASREPKRHF
j_gene: TRBJ1-5
d_gene: -
v_gene: TRBV6-4
abundance: many
len: 10

CDR3nt: TGTGCCAGCAGCTCGTGGAGTAGGGAAAAACTGTTTTTT
CDR3aa: CASSSWSREKLFF
j_gene: TRBJ1-4
d_gene: -
v_gene: TRBV28
abundance: few
len: 13

CDR3nt: TGTGCCATCACCGGAGGAGGGGGCCAGGGGGATACGCAGTATTTT
CDR3aa: CAITGGGGQGDTQYF
j_gene: TRBJ2-3
d_gene: -
v_gene: TRBV10-3
abundance: many
len: 15

CDR3nt: TGCAGTGCTCTCAACCCGAGGGGATCGGGGGAGCAGTACTTC
CDR3aa: CSALNPRGSGEQYF
j_gene: TRBJ2-7
d_gene: -
v_gene: TRBV20-1
abundance: few
len: 14

CDR3nt: TGCGCCAGCAGCTTGGCCCCTGGACTAGCGGGGGGAGTCAGCACCGGGGAGCTGTTTTTT
CDR3aa: CASSLAPGLAGGVSTGELFF
j_gene: TRBJ2-2
d_gene: TRBD2
v_gene: TRBV5-1
abundance: few
len: 20

CDR3nt: TGTGCCAGTAGTAGAAACAGACAGGACAATCAGCCCCAGCATTTT
CDR3aa: CASSRNRQDNQPQHF
j_gene: TRBJ1-5
d_gene: -
v_gene: TRBV19
abundance: few
len: 15

CDR3nt: TGTGCCAGCAGCTTGCATTATAGCAATCAGCCCCAGCATTTT
CDR3aa: CASSLHYSNQPQHF
j_gene: TRBJ1-5
d_gene: -
v_gene: TRBV7-2
abundance: many
len: 14

CDR3nt: TGTGCCAGCAGCCCGCAACAGGGACAGGGTCAGCCCCAGCATTTT
CDR3aa: CASSPQQGQGQPQHF
j_gene: TRBJ1-5
d_gene: TRBD1
v_gene: TRBV7-2
abundance: many
len: 15

CDR3nt: TGTGCCACCACCAGGCTTTATAGCAATCAGCCCCAGCATTTT
CDR3aa: CATTRLYSNQPQHF
j_gene: TRBJ1-5
d_gene: -
v_gene: TRBV12-3/TRBV12-4
abundance: many
len: 14

CDR3nt: TGTGCCAGCAGCCCCTCGGTAGCGGGGGCTAAAACCGGGGAGCTGTTTTTT
CDR3aa: CASSPSVAGAKTGELFF
j_gene: TRBJ2-2
d_gene: TRBD2
v_gene: TRBV3-1
abundance: -
len: 17

CDR3nt: TGCAGCGTTGAGTCACCGAACAATGAGCAGTTCTTC
CDR3aa: CSVESPNNEQFF
j_gene: TRBJ2-1
d_gene: -
v_gene: TRBV29-1
abundance: -
len: 12

CDR3nt: TGTGCCAGCAGCGTAGGGGACAGGGGGCGCGCAGATACGCAGTATTTT
CDR3aa: CASSVGDRGRADTQYF
j_gene: TRBJ2-3
d_gene: TRBD1
v_gene: TRBV9
abundance: few
len: 16

CDR3nt: TGCAGTGCTAGGTTAGGGCCCGGTAATTCACCCCTCCACTTT
CDR3aa: CSARLGPGNSPLHF
j_gene: TRBJ1-6
d_gene: -
v_gene: TRBV20-1
abundance: many
len: 14

CDR3nt: TGTGCCAGCAGCGTGACAGGGTATGGCACTGAAGCTTTCTTT
CDR3aa: CASSVTGYGTEAFF
j_gene: TRBJ1-1
d_gene: TRBD1
v_gene: TRBV9
abundance: few
len: 14

CDR3nt: TGTGCCAGCAGTTTTCCCGGGACACCCCGAGGAAAACTGTTTTTT
CDR3aa: CASSFPGTPRGKLFF
j_gene: TRBJ1-4
d_gene: -
v_gene: TRBV28
abundance: many
len: 15

CDR3nt: TGTGCCAGCAGCCCGACTAGCGGGGTGGCAGATACGCAGTATTTT
CDR3aa: CASSPTSGVADTQYF
j_gene: TRBJ2-3
d_gene: TRBD2
v_gene: TRBV7-6
abundance: few
len: 15

CDR3nt: TGTGCCAGCACCCTCGCCTTTGATTCCTACGAGCAGTACTTC
CDR3aa: CASTLAFDSYEQYF
j_gene: TRBJ2-7
d_gene: -
v_gene: TRBV3-1
abundance: -
len: 14

CDR3nt: TGCGCCAGCAGCTTAGAAGGGAAAACGCAGTATTTT
CDR3aa: CASSLEGKTQYF
j_gene: TRBJ2-3
d_gene: -
v_gene: TRBV5-1
abundance: many
len: 12

CDR3nt: TGTGCCATCAGTGAGTCGGGGGACAGGGAATTCACTCAGCCCCAGCATTTT
CDR3aa: CAISESGDREFTQPQHF
j_gene: TRBJ1-5
d_gene: TRBD1
v_gene: TRBV10-3
abundance: many
len: 17

CDR3nt: TGTGCCAGCAGCCGATATGCCCCACCGGGACAGCTCATGTTCTTC
CDR3aa: CASSRYAPPGQLMFF
j_gene: TRBJ2-1
d_gene: TRBD1
v_gene: TRBV7-2
abundance: few
len: 15

CDR3nt: TGTGCCAGCAGCCCTTCGAGGGCCCAGCCCCAGCATTTT
CDR3aa: CASSPSRAQPQHF
j_gene: TRBJ1-5
d_gene: -
v_gene: TRBV5-5
abundance: many
len: 13

CDR3nt: TGTGCTAGTGGTTTGAATCTGGTTCAGGGCGTTCAGCCCCAGCATTTT
CDR3aa: CASGLNLVQGVQPQHF
j_gene: TRBJ1-5
d_gene: -
v_gene: TRBV12-5
abundance: many
len: 16

CDR3nt: TGTGCCAGCAGGCTAATCGGGGGACGCGTCACTGAAGCTTTCTTT
CDR3aa: CASRLIGGRVTEAFF
j_gene: TRBJ1-1
d_gene: -
v_gene: TRBV7-4
abundance: many
len: 15

CDR3nt: TGTGCCAGCAAAGACCAGGGAAGTTCACCCCTCCACTTT
CDR3aa: CASKDQGSSPLHF
j_gene: TRBJ1-6
d_gene: -
v_gene: TRBV2
abundance: many
len: 13

CDR3nt: TGTGCCAGCAGTTACTCGCCGACAAGTAGCTACGAGCAGTACTTC
CDR3aa: CASSYSPTSSYEQYF
j_gene: TRBJ2-7
d_gene: -
v_gene: TRBV6-2/TRBV6-3
abundance: few
len: 15

CDR3nt: TGTGCCAGCACTGGCCCGGGACTAGGTCCATCCGGGGAGCTGTTTTTT
CDR3aa: CASTGPGLGPSGELFF
j_gene: TRBJ2-2
d_gene: TRBD2
v_gene: TRBV6-2/TRBV6-3
abundance: -
len: 16

CDR3nt: TGTGCCAGCAGCCAAGCAGCTCAGGGGCTCCACTTT
CDR3aa: CASSQAAQGLHF
j_gene: TRBJ1-6
d_gene: -
v_gene: TRBV3-1
abundance: few
len: 12

CDR3nt: TGCGCCAGCAGCCAGGGCGGACAGGCGAACACTGAAGCTTTCTTT
CDR3aa: CASSQGGQANTEAFF
j_gene: TRBJ1-1
d_gene: TRBD1
v_gene: TRBV4-1
abundance: few
len: 15

CDR3nt: TGTGCCACCAGCATGCTCGGGGGCCGCTCCTACAATGAGCAGTTCTTC
CDR3aa: CATSMLGGRSYNEQFF
j_gene: TRBJ2-1
d_gene: -
v_gene: TRBV15
abundance: many
len: 16

CDR3nt: TGTGCCAGCAGCCCGGACACCACTTCGAACACCGGGGAGCTGTTTTTT
CDR3aa: CASSPDTTSNTGELFF
j_gene: TRBJ2-2
d_gene: -
v_gene: TRBV7-9
abundance: many
len: 16

CDR3nt: TGTGCCAGCAGTTTATCAGGGGGCGCGTTCTATGGCTACACCTTC
CDR3aa: CASSLSGGAFYGYTF
j_gene: TRBJ1-2
d_gene: TRBD1
v_gene: TRBV12-3/TRBV12-4
abundance: -
len: 15

CDR3nt: TGTGCCAGCAGCTTAGCGCGACAGAAGGTGACCGGGGAGCTGTTTTTT
CDR3aa: CASSLARQKVTGELFF
j_gene: TRBJ2-2
d_gene: -
v_gene: TRBV7-9
abundance: few
len: 16

CDR3nt: TGTGCCAGCAGTTACGGGCCAGGGGTTACCGGCGAGCAGTACTTC
CDR3aa: CASSYGPGVTGEQYF
j_gene: TRBJ2-7
d_gene: -
v_gene: TRBV6-5
abundance: many
len: 15

CDR3nt: TGTGCCACCAGCAGAGCAACAGGGACTAACACTGAAGCTTTCTTT
CDR3aa: CATSRATGTNTEAFF
j_gene: TRBJ1-1
d_gene: -
v_gene: TRBV15
abundance: many
len: 15

CDR3nt: TGTGCCAGCAGTTACTCGACGACAGGGGTGAACACTGAAGCTTTCTTT
CDR3aa: CASSYSTTGVNTEAFF
j_gene: TRBJ1-1
d_gene: TRBD1
v_gene: TRBV6-5
abundance: few
len: 16

CDR3nt: TGTGCCAGCAGTTACCAGACAGGGGGCGCGGACAATCAGCCCCAGCATTTT
CDR3aa: CASSYQTGGADNQPQHF
j_gene: TRBJ1-5
d_gene: TRBD1
v_gene: TRBV6-2/TRBV6-3
abundance: few
len: 17

CDR3nt: TGTGCCAGCAGTCCAATCTTGGGGACAGCCTATGGCTACACCTTC
CDR3aa: CASSPILGTAYGYTF
j_gene: TRBJ1-2
d_gene: TRBD1
v_gene: TRBV28
abundance: many
len: 15

CDR3nt: TGTGCCAGCAGCCCCGACAGATACCAAGAGACCCAGTACTTC
CDR3aa: CASSPDRYQETQYF
j_gene: TRBJ2-5
d_gene: -
v_gene: TRBV7-8
abundance: many
len: 14

CDR3nt: TGCAGTGCTAGGGACAGACAGGGGAGCTCCTATAATTCACCCCTCCACTTT
CDR3aa: CSARDRQGSSYNSPLHF
j_gene: TRBJ1-6
d_gene: TRBD1
v_gene: TRBV20-1
abundance: few
len: 17

CDR3nt: TGTGCCAGCAGAAGGGGGACAGGCGACAATCAGCCCCAGCATTTT
CDR3aa: CASRRGTGDNQPQHF
j_gene: TRBJ1-5
d_gene: TRBD1
v_gene: TRBV12-3/TRBV12-4
abundance: -
len: 15

CDR3nt: TGTGCCAGCGGGGGCGGGAAGCCAGATACGCAGTATTTT
CDR3aa: CASGGGKPDTQYF
j_gene: TRBJ2-3
d_gene: -
v_gene: TRBV7-9
abundance: few
len: 13

CDR3nt: TGTGCCAGCAGTTTAGCGGGTTCCCAGCCCCAGCATTTT
CDR3aa: CASSLAGSQPQHF
j_gene: TRBJ1-5
d_gene: -
v_gene: TRBV27
abundance: many
len: 13

CDR3nt: TGTGCCAGCAGCCGATCTGAGTCGGGGGCCAACGTCCTGACTTTC
CDR3aa: CASSRSESGANVLTF
j_gene: TRBJ2-6
d_gene: -
v_gene: TRBV3-1
abundance: many
len: 15

CDR3nt: TGTGCTAGCAGCCGTATGACTGAAGCTTTCTTT
CDR3aa: CASSRMTEAFF
j_gene: TRBJ1-1
d_gene: -
v_gene: TRBV7-7
abundance: few
len: 11

CDR3nt: TGTGCCAGCAGCCCCCAAGAATCGGCAAAACTGTTTTTT
CDR3aa: CASSPQESAKLFF
j_gene: TRBJ1-4
d_gene: -
v_gene: TRBV7-9
abundance: few
len: 13

CDR3nt: TGTGCCAGCAGTTACCCAGGGGGACCTCAAGCTTTCTTT
CDR3aa: CASSYPGGPQAFF
j_gene: TRBJ1-1
d_gene: TRBD1
v_gene: TRBV6-5
abundance: -
len: 13

CDR3nt: TGTGCCAGCACCCTACCGCCCCGGGCTTTCTTT
CDR3aa: CASTLPPRAFF
j_gene: TRBJ1-1
d_gene: -
v_gene: TRBV6-5
abundance: -
len: 11

CDR3nt: TGTGCCACCAGTGATTCGGATAGAGGAAATCAGCCCCAGCATTTT
CDR3aa: CATSDSDRGNQPQHF
j_gene: TRBJ1-5
d_gene: -
v_gene: TRBV24-1
abundance: few
len: 15

CDR3nt: TGTGCCAGCAGAAAGAAACTAGCGGGGGCTACCAATGAGCAGTTCTTC
CDR3aa: CASRKKLAGATNEQFF
j_gene: TRBJ2-1
d_gene: TRBD2
v_gene: TRBV6-5
abundance: few
len: 16

CDR3nt: TGTGCCAGCTCACTGAGGGACTCGGCGGCCTATAATTCACCCCTCCACTTT
CDR3aa: CASSLRDSAAYNSPLHF
j_gene: TRBJ1-6
d_gene: -
v_gene: TRBV18
abundance: few
len: 17

CDR3nt: TGTGCCATCAGTGAGTCTAGTAGGACACCATACTTC
CDR3aa: CAISESSRTPYF
j_gene: TRBJ2-7
d_gene: -
v_gene: TRBV10-3
abundance: many
len: 12

CDR3nt: TGTGCCAGCAGCTTAAGAAGTAGCGGGGGCCAAAGCACAGATACGCAGTATTTT
CDR3aa: CASSLRSSGGQSTDTQYF
j_gene: TRBJ2-3
d_gene: TRBD2
v_gene: TRBV7-2
abundance: many
len: 18